These 22 T cell receptor beta chains came from one sample sequenced in a study of T cells in Graves' hyperthyroidism and ophthalmopathy. The TCR beta CDR3 regions underwent amplification using RNA transcripts as the source. Initially, a first-round RT-PCR of the TCR CDR3 employed the HTBI primer set. Using its own MiXCR run on the multiplex PCR reads, TCRdb lists one record per CDR3 protein. The table includes about 640,000 distinct CDR3 sequences, less than 25% detected once. The sequenced sample was blood. These receptors were obtained from a man between 25 and 39 years old with Graves' ophthalmopathy.

This sequence joins TRBV27 and TRBJ2-3; 7 nucleotides line up with TRBD2. Germline V gives CDR1 MNHEY, CDR2 SMNVEV (reference sequence). Trimming removed 9 bases from V and 1 base from J; junction bases left unmatched: 7. The CDR3 covers 14 residues. In DNA form, the CDR3 reads TGTGCCAGTAGGGAGGGACTCCGCACAGATACGCAGTATTTT. This sequence encodes CASREGLRTDTQYF.

The chain joins TRBV2 to TRBJ2-1, with 9 positions matching TRBD2. There are 18 residues in the CDR3. Trimming removed 3 bases from V and 0 bases from J; junction bases left unmatched: 9. Germline assignment: CDR1 SNHLY and CDR2 FYNNEI. The CDR3 is CASSDYRTSESSYNEQFF. The CDR3 nucleotides are TGTGCCAGCAGTGATTATCGGACTAGCGAGAGCTCCTACAATGAGCAGTTCTTC.

This clonotype was found many times. The chain uses TRBV11-2 and TRBJ2-5, with 7 bases lining up with TRBD1. Germline V gene data show CDR1 as SGHAT and CDR2 as FQNNGV. Trimming removed 7 bases from V and 1 base from J; junction bases left unmatched: 9. The CDR3 runs 15 residues. The CDR3 DNA is TGTGCCAGCACCCCACGGGACAGTCCCCAAGAGACCCAGTACTTC. It encodes CASTPRDSPQETQYF.

This clonotype was observed many times. The V and J genes are TRBV28 and TRBJ2-3; no reliable D call. Deletions cut 8 bases from V and 8 bases from J, with 14 bases between. CDR1 and CDR2 (germline): MDHEN, SYDVKM. This CDR3 is 12 amino acids long. The CDR3 here is CASVPQHGTQYF. The CDR3 coding sequence is TGTGCCAGCGTGCCCCAGCACGGTACGCAGTATTTT.

This clonotype was seen at least ten times. The CDR3 spells CAWSVNGNTEAFF. The CDR3 DNA sequence: TGTGCCTGGAGTGTAAACGGGAACACTGAAGCTTTCTTT. V is TRBV30 and J is TRBJ1-1; D remains ambiguous. Trimming shortened V by 0 bases and J by 1 base, and 6 bases separated the two germline ends. The V gene's germline CDR1 is GTSNPN and CDR2 SVGIG (reference sequence). This CDR3 has 13 residues.

This clonotype was detected a few times. The chain combines TRBV5-1 with TRBJ1-1; 7 bases match TRBD1. The CDR3 has 15 residues. V was clipped by 3 bases and J by 1 base; unmatched bases: 6. Germline CDR1 reads SGHRS; CDR2 reads YFSETQ. CDR3 region: CASSSGRGANTEAFF. The CDR3 coding sequence is TGCGCCAGCAGCTCGGGCAGGGGGGCGAACACTGAAGCTTTCTTT. Full variable domain (rest looked up from reference TRBV5-1 and TRBJ1-1): KAGVTQTPRYLIKTRGQQVTLSCSPISGHRSVSWYQQTPGQGLQFLFEYFSETQRNKGNFPGRFSGRQFSNSRSEMNVSTLELGDSALYLCASSSGRGANTEAFFGQGTRLTVV.

Ten or more counts support this clonotype. J is TRBJ2-5 and V is TRBV7-2; TRBD1 agrees at 7 bases. Trimming removed 4 bases from V and 2 bases from J; junction bases left unmatched: 4. The CDR3 covers 14 residues. The germline gives CDR1 SGHTA, CDR2 FQGNSA. The CDR3 loop reads CASSSRQGQETQYF. The CDR3 DNA is TGTGCCAGCAGCTCCAGACAGGGACAAGAGACCCAGTACTTC.

The chain recombines TRBV6-1 with TRBJ2-2, with D perhaps matching TRBD2 (5 bases). V was clipped by 5 bases and J by 8 bases, with 18 bases between them. The CDR3 covers 15 residues. The germline gives CDR1 MNHNS, CDR2 SASEGT. The CDR3 DNA follows: TGTGCCAGCAGTTTTAATCGGGGTAGATCTGGGGAGCTGTTTTTT. It is translated as CASSFNRGRSGELFF.

This chain links TRBV10-1 with TRBJ2-7; 8 nucleotides line up with TRBD1. The V gene's germline CDR1 is WNHNN and CDR2 SYGVQD (reference sequence). This CDR3 has 17 residues. V lost 2 bases to trimming and J lost 1 base; unmatched junction nucleotides: 10. The CDR3 sequence is CASSELSGTGDSYEQYF. CDR3 coding DNA: TGCGCCAGCAGTGAGCTCTCCGGGACAGGAGATTCCTACGAGCAGTACTTC.

There are many counts of this clonotype. The J gene is TRBJ2-7, the V gene TRBV5-5; D ambiguous. The germline V and J ends were trimmed by 1 base and 2 bases, with 7 bases remaining between them. CDR1 is SGHKS, CDR2 YYEKEE, per germline (reference sequence). The CDR3 totals 13 residues. The CDR3 is CASSLWSTYEQYF. The CDR3 DNA follows: TGTGCCAGCAGCTTGTGGAGTACCTACGAGCAGTACTTC.

This chain uses TRBV24-1 with TRBJ2-2; the D gene could be TRBD1 or TRBD2 (5 bases each). This CDR3 spans 15 amino acids. Per the germline V gene, CDR1 is KGHDR and CDR2 is SFDVKD. Trimming took off 9 bases at V and 1 base at J, with 14 bases between the two ends. The CDR3 bases are TGTGCCACCGTGGCCGGGGCAGGGAACACCGGGGAGCTGTTTTTT. It is translated as CATVAGAGNTGELFF.

The chain recombines TRBV28 with TRBJ1-5; no clear D. Trimming stripped 2 bases from V and 7 bases from J, with 6 bases between. The CDR3 totals 12 residues. Germline-derived CDR1 and CDR2 are MDHEN and SYDVKM. CDR3 bases: TGTGCCAGCAGTTTAGTCCGACAGCCCCAGCATTTT. Protein product: CASSLVRQPQHF.

The table lists this clonotype with a few counts. The J gene is TRBJ2-5, the V gene TRBV5-1; no clear D. The CDR3 has 14 amino acids. V shed 2 bases and J shed 5 bases, with 13 bases lying between them. The V gene's germline CDR1 is SGHRS and CDR2 YFSETQ. CDR3 in amino acids: CASSFADPFETQYF. DNA of the CDR3: TGCGCCAGCAGCTTCGCGGACCCTTTCGAGACCCAGTACTTC.

This chain joins TRBV6-1 and TRBJ2-6, with 8 bases aligning to TRBD2. Losses at the gene ends were 0 bases for V and 4 bases for J; bases not matched to a gene: 5. CDR1 and CDR2 from the germline V gene are MNHNS and SASEGT. There are 17 residues in the CDR3. The CDR3 DNA is TGTGCCAGCAGTGAAGCAGGACTAGCCCTGGGGGCCAACGTCCTGACTTTC. This codes for CASSEAGLALGANVLTF.

This chain links TRBV6-2 or TRBV6-3 with TRBJ2-7, with D unresolved. V was pared by 7 bases and J by 0 bases, with 10 bases between. CDR3 size: 13 residues. Germline CDR1 reads MNHEY; CDR2 reads SVGEGT. Here the CDR3 reads CASTGGYSYEQYF. The CDR3, as DNA: TGTGCCAGCACGGGCGGATACTCCTACGAGCAGTACTTC.

This rearrangement joins TRBV12-3 or TRBV12-4 to TRBJ2-1; 8 bases line up with TRBD2. The CDR3 covers 15 residues. The ends lost 3 bases at V and 9 bases at J; junction bases unmatched: 10. CDR3 sequence reads: CASSFGTSFSREQFF. The CDR3 coding sequence is TGTGCCAGCAGTTTCGGGACTAGTTTTTCTCGTGAGCAGTTCTTC.

This chain joins TRBV15 and TRBJ1-1, with D perhaps TRBD1 (5 bases). V was shortened by 4 bases and J by 5 bases, with 11 bases between the two germline ends. CDR3 length: 13 residues. CDR1 and CDR2 from the germline V gene are LNHNV and YYDKDF (reference sequence). CDR3 in amino acids: CATSIGGRTEAFF. DNA of the CDR3: TGTGCCACCAGCATTGGGGGTCGGACTGAAGCTTTCTTT.

This clonotype was detected many times. The chain is built from TRBV18 and TRBJ1-4; D may be TRBD1 (6 bases). This CDR3 is 15 amino acids long. V shed 6 bases and J shed 0 bases, with 11 bases lying between them. Germline V lookup: CDR1 KGHSH, CDR2 LQKENI. As DNA, the CDR3 is TGTGCCAGCTCCCCCAGGGGCACAACTAATGAAAAACTGTTTTTT. As protein: CASSPRGTTNEKLFF.

The chain combines TRBV20-1 with TRBJ1-6; D not certain. V lost 3 bases to trimming and J lost 10 bases, with 7 bases between them. The CDR3 extends over 11 amino acids. From germline, CDR1 is DFQATT and CDR2 SNEGSKA (reference sequence). Written as DNA, the CDR3 is TGCAGTGCTAGGGCCCGGTCACCCCTCCACTTT. Translation gives CSARARSPLHF.

This chain links TRBV7-2 with TRBJ2-1, with a possible D match to TRBD1 (6 bases). CDR3 size: 18 residues. V lost 5 bases and J 7 bases, leaving 27 bases between the germline ends. Germline lookup yields CDR1 SGHTA and CDR2 FQGNSA. The CDR3 bases are TGTGCCAGCAGCCCCGAGATTACAGGGTACAGCCTCGATAATGAGCAGTTCTTC. This gives the protein CASSPEITGYSLDNEQFF.

V usage is TRBV10-2 and J usage is TRBJ2-5; no clear D gene. This CDR3 has 15 residues. CDR1 WSHSY and CDR2 SAAADI come from the germline V gene. The germline V and J ends were trimmed by 3 bases and 0 bases, with 11 bases remaining between them. CDR3 in DNA: TGCGCCAGCAGTGACTCCACATCGTACCAAGAGACCCAGTACTTC. Translated: CASSDSTSYQETQYF.

This chain uses TRBV7-3 with TRBJ1-1, with D perhaps TRBD1 (5 bases). Trimming removed 2 bases from V and 2 bases from J, with 9 bases in between. Germline CDR1 and CDR2: SGHTA and FQGTGA. This CDR3 region has 14 residues. DNA for the CDR3: TGTGCCAGCAGCTTAGGGGACGGCAACACTGAAGCTTTCTTT. It is translated as CASSLGDGNTEAFF.